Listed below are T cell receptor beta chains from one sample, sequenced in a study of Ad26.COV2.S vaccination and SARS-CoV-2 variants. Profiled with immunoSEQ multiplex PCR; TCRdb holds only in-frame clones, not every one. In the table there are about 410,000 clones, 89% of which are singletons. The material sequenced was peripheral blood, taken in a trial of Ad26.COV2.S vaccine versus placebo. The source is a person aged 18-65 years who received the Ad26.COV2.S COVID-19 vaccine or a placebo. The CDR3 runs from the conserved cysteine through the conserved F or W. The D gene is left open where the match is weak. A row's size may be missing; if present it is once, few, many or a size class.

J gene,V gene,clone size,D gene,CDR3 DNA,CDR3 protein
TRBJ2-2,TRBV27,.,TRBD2,TGTGCCAGCGGACTCGGACTAGCGGGAGGGACCGGGGAGCTGTTTTTT,CASGLGLAGGTGELFF
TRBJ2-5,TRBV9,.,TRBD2,TGTGCCAGCAGCGTAGGGTTAGCGGGACGCCAAGAGACCCAGTACTTC,CASSVGLAGRQETQYF
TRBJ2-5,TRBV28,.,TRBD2,TGTGCCAGCAGGTCCCCGGGGGTTCTAGCGGGAGGACAGGAGACCCAGTACTTC,CASRSPGVLAGGQETQYF
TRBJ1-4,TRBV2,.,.,TGTGCCAGCAATGTGCCGTCAGGGGAGTCTGAAAAACTGTTTTTT,CASNVPSGESEKLFF
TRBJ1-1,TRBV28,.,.,TGTGCCAGCAAACTGAACACTGAAGCTTTCTTT,CASKLNTEAFF
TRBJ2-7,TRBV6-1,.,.,TGTGCCAGCAGTGAGACAGTGCTGGGATACGAGCAGTACTTC,CASSETVLGYEQYF
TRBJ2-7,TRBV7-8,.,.,TGTGCCAGCACCATTACGGGGGACCTTTCCTACGAGCAGTACTTC,CASTITGDLSYEQYF
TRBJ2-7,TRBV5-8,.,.,TGTGCCAGCAGCTTGAAGACAGCCGGAACCTACGAGCAGTACTTC,CASSLKTAGTYEQYF
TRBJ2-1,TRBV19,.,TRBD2,TGTGCCAGTAGTATGGAAGGGGCTTTTAGCGGGAGGGCCAGGAATGAGCAGTTCTTC,CASSMEGAFSGRARNEQFF
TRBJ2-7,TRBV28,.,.,TGTGCCAGCAGTTTTGGGCGGCAGCAGTACTTC,CASSFGRQQYF
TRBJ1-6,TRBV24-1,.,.,TGTGCCACCAGTGTCCAGGGTAATTCACCCCTCCACTTT,CATSVQGNSPLHF
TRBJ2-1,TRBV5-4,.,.,TGTGCCAGCAGCCTCCCTTCCTACAATGAGCAGTTCTTC,CASSLPSYNEQFF
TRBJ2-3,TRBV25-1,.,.,TGTGCCAGCAAAGGTGGGGATACGCAGTATTTT,CASKGGDTQYF
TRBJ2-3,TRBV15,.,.,TGTGCCACCAGCAGAGCGGGACCTCGACACACAGATACGCAGTATTTT,CATSRAGPRHTDTQYF
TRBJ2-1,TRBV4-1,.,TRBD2,TGCGCCAGCAGCCAAGAGGGTCTAGCGGGTAACTACAATGAGCAGTTCTTC,CASSQEGLAGNYNEQFF
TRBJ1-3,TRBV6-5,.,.,TGTGCCAGCAGTTACTCAAGGGACCTATCTGGAAACACCATATATTTT,CASSYSRDLSGNTIYF
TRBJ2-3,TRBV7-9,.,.,TGTGCCAGCTTGACGGGCCTAACAGATACGCAGTATTTT,CASLTGLTDTQYF
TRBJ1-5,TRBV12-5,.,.,TGTGCTAGTGGCCCGGGACTCCTTAATCAGCCCCAGCATTTT,CASGPGLLNQPQHF
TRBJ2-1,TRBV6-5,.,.,TGTGCCAGCAGTTATTTTGGTACAGGTGAGCAGTTCTTC,CASSYFGTGEQFF
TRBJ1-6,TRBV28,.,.,TGTGCCAGCAGTCGGGAAAGGGGGAACTTGTCACCCCTCCACTTT,CASSRERGNLSPLHF
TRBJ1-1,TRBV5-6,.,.,TGTGCCAGCAGCTTGGGTATGACGGGGGGCACTGAAGCTTTCTTT,CASSLGMTGGTEAFF
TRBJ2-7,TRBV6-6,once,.,TGTGCCAGCAAAATAACCCGGGATAGCGAGCAGTACTTC,CASKITRDSEQYF
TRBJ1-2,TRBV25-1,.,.,TGTGCCAGCACCTTAAAAGAGACAGCCAGTCGAAATGGCTACACCTTC,CASTLKETASRNGYTF
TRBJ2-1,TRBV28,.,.,TGTGCCAGCAGTTTATGGGCGAGCCGGAACAATGAGCAGTTCTTC,CASSLWASRNNEQFF
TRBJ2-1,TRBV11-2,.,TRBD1,TGTGCCAGCAGCTTAGGGACAGGGGGCGCGTTCTTC,CASSLGTGGAFF
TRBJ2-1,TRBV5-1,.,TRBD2,TGCGCCAGCAGCTTGGGACTAGCGGTCCCTCCCGGCAATGAGCAGTTCTTC,CASSLGLAVPPGNEQFF
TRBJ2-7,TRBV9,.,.,TGTGCCAGCAGCTTAAAGGGGGGGCCCTACGAGCAGTACTTC,CASSLKGGPYEQYF
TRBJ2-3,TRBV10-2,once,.,TGCGCCAGCAGTGGCAGGGCAGCTATCACAGATACGCAGTATTTT,CASSGRAAITDTQYF
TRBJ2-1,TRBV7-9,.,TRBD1,TGTGCCAGCAGCTCACACCGGGACAGGGGGCCAGATGAGCAGTTCTTC,CASSSHRDRGPDEQFF
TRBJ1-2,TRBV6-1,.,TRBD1,TGTGCCAGCAGTGAAGCTGAGGACAGGGAAAGTTCCGATGGCTACACCTTC,CASSEAEDRESSDGYTF
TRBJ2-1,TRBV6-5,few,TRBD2,TGTGCCAGCAGTTACTCGGGACTAGCGCCGTCCAATGAGCAGTTCTTC,CASSYSGLAPSNEQFF
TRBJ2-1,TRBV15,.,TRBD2,TGTGCCACCAGCACAGCGGGAGGAACCCATGAGCAGTTCTTC,CATSTAGGTHEQFF
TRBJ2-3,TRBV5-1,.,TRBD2,TGCGCCAGCAGCTTAGCGGGAGGGACAGATACGCAGTATTTT,CASSLAGGTDTQYF
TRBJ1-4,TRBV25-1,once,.,TGTGCCAGCAGTGATTGGGGGTTGAATGAAAAACTGTTTTTT,CASSDWGLNEKLFF
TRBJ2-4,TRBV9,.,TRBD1,TGTGCCAGCAGCCCGGGGACAGGCCCGGCCAAAAACATTCAGTACTTC,CASSPGTGPAKNIQYF
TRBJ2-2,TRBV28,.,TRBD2,TGTGCCAGCAGTTTAGGGACTAGCGTGATCGGGGAGCTGTTTTTT,CASSLGTSVIGELFF
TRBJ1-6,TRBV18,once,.,TGTGCCAGCTCACCACCGATTAGGCATGGACTGAGCTCACCCCTCCACTTT,CASSPPIRHGLSSPLHF
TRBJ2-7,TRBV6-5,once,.,TGTGCCAGCATCTACAGGGCTAGTCTACGCTACGAGCAGTACTTC,CASIYRASLRYEQYF
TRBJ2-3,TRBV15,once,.,TGTGCCACCAGCAGAGCGGCAGATACGCAGTATTTT,CATSRAADTQYF
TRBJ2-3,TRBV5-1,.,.,TGCGCCAGCAGCGTAGGACTGAGGACAGATACGCAGTATTTT,CASSVGLRTDTQYF
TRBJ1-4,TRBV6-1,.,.,TGTGCCAGCAGTGAGACAGACTTTAATGAAAAACTGTTTTTT,CASSETDFNEKLFF
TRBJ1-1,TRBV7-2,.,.,TGTGCCAGCAGCTTAGACAGCTACACTGAAGCTTTCTTT,CASSLDSYTEAFF
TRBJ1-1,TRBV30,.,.,TGTGCCTGGAGACTAGGGGGGGGAGGCACTGAAGCTTTCTTT,CAWRLGGGGTEAFF
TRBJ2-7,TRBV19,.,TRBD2,TGTGCCAGTAGTATTGGCGGGAGAACCTACGAGCAGTACTTC,CASSIGGRTYEQYF
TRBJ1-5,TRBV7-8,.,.,TGTGCCAGCAGCTCCGGGAGCGGGGTTGTCAATCAGCCCCAGCATTTT,CASSSGSGVVNQPQHF
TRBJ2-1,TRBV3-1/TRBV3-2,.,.,TGTGCCAGCAGATTCACAGGGCATCAATACGATGAGCAGTTCTTC,CASRFTGHQYDEQFF
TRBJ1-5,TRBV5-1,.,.,TGCGCCAGCAGCTTGGGGCAGGACGATCAGGCCCAGCATTTT,CASSLGQDDQAQHF
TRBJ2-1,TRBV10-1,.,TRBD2,TGCGCCAGCAGTGAGGGACTAGCGGGACCGTACAGCTCCTACAATGAGCAGTTCTTC,CASSEGLAGPYSSYNEQFF
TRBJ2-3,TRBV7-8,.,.,TGTGCCAGCGCCGAGGGGGGCACAGATACGCAGTATTTT,CASAEGGTDTQYF
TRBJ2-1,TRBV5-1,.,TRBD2,TGCGCCAGCACTACTAGCGGGAGCTCCTACAATGAGCAGTTCTTC,CASTTSGSSYNEQFF
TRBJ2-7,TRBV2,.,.,TGTGCCAGCAGCGGAGGGTACAGGGGACTCTACGAGCAGTACTTC,CASSGGYRGLYEQYF